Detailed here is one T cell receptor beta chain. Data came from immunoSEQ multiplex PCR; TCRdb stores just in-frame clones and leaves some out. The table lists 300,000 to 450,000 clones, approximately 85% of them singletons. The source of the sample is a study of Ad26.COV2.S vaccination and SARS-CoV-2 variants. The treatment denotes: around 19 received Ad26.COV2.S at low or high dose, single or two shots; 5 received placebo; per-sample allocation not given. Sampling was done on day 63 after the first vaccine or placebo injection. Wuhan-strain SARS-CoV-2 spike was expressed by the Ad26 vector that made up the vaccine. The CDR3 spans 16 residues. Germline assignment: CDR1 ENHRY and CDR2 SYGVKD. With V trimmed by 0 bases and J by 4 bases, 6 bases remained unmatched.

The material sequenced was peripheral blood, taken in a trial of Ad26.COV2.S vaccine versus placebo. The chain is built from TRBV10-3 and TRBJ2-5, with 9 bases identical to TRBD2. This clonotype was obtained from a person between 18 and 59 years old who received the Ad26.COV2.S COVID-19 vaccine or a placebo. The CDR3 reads CAISESGAGGGETQYF. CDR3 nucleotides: TGTGCCATCAGTGAGTCCGGGGCGGGAGGGGGAGAGACCCAGTACTTC.